This TCR beta chain was documented in a study of early T cells in non-severe SARS-CoV-2 infection. TCRdb analysed the 5' RACE reads with MiXCR anew, one entry per CDR3 protein. The sample lists approximately 32,000 distinct CDR3 sequences, around 4% occurring once. The V end lost 3 bases, the J end lost 3 bases, and 17 bases lay between the germline ends. Germline values: CDR1 MGHRA, CDR2 YSYEKL. The CDR3 is made up of 16 amino acids. V is TRBV4-1 and J is TRBJ1-1; D is undetermined. The sequenced sample was whole blood. This TCR was recovered from an adult who was a healthcare worker with PCR-confirmed SARS-CoV-2 infection or an uninfected control (not recorded which). The CDR3 nucleotides are TGCGCCAGCAGCCAGATGGTGGTACCTAGGGACACTGAAGCTTTCTTT. Encoded protein: CASSQMVVPRDTEAFF.